This T cell receptor beta chain was retrieved from a study of T cells in Graves' hyperthyroidism and ophthalmopathy. Per germline, CDR1 DFQATT and CDR2 SNEGSKA (reference sequence). This CDR3 has 15 amino acids. Losses at the gene ends were 1 base for V and 7 bases for J; bases not matched to a gene: 10. Amplification of TCR beta CDR3 regions used RNA as the template. During a first-round RT-PCR of the TCR CDR3, the HTBI primer set was used. TCRdb passed the multiplex PCR reads through MiXCR, listing each CDR3 protein once. This sample carries 660,000 or so distinct CDR3 sequences, 20% to 25% of them seen once, and the ten largest clones take more than 30%. Active moderate-to-severe ophthalmopathy, Clinical Activity Score at least 3, NOSPECS at least 4, under 3 months' duration. Any patient presenting with uncontrolled infection, other autoimmune disease, pregnancy or lactation was left out. PBMCs were obtained from about 9.9 ml fresh peripheral blood.

The TCR comes from a man under 40 with Graves' ophthalmopathy. Sequenced sample: blood. The chain links TRBV20-1 to TRBJ2-7; 10 bases are shared with TRBD1. CDR3 nucleotides: TGCAGTGCTAGAGGTCCGGGACAGGGGATAGGAGAGCAGTACTTC. It encodes CSARGPGQGIGEQYF.